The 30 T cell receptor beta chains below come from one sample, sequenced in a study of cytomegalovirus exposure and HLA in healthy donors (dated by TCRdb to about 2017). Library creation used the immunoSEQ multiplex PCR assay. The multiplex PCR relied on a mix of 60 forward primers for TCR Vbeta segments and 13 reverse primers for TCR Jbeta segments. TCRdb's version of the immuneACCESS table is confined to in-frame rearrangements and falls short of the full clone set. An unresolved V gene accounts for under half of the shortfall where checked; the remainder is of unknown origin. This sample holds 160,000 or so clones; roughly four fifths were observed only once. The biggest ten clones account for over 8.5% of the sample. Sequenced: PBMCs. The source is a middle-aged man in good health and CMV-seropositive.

CDR3 sequence (DNA): TGTGCCATCAGTGAAAGAGTTTTGAACACTGAAGCTTTCTTT. Residues: CAISERVLNTEAFF. The chain is built from TRBV10-3 and TRBJ1-1; D call uncertain. V lost 3 bases and J 0 bases, leaving 8 bases between the germline ends. The CDR3 runs to 14 residues. The germline CDR1 and CDR2 sequences are ENHRY and SYGVKD.

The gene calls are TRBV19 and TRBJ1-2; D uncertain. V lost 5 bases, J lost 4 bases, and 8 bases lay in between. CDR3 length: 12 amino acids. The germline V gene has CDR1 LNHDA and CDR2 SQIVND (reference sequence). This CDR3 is CASSPQLYGYTF. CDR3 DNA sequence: TGTGCCAGTAGTCCACAGCTCTATGGCTACACCTTC.

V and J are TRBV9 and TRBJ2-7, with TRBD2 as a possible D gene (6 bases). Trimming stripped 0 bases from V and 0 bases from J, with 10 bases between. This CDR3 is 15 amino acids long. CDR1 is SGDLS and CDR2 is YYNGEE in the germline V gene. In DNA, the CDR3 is TGTGCCAGCAGCGTAGCGGGGGAGTCCTCCTACGAGCAGTACTTC. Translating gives CASSVAGESSYEQYF.

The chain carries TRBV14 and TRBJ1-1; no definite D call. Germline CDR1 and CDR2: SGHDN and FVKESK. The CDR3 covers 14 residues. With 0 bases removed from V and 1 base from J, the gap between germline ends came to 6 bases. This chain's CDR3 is CASSQDSGNTEAFF. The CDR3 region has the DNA TGTGCCAGCAGCCAAGATTCAGGGAACACTGAAGCTTTCTTT.

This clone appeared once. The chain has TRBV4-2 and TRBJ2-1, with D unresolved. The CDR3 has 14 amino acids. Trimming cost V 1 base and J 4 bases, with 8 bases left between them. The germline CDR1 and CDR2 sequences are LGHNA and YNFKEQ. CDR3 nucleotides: TGTGCCAGCAGCCAAGTTGACTTATACAATGAGCAGTTCTTC. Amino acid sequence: CASSQVDLYNEQFF.

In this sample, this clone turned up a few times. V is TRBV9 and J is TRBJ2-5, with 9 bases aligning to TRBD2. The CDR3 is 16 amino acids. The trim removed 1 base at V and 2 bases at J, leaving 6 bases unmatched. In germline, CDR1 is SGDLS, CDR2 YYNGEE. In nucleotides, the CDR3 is TGTGCCAGCAGCGTAAGGGCTAGCGGGGCACAAGAGACCCAGTACTTC. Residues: CASSVRASGAQETQYF.

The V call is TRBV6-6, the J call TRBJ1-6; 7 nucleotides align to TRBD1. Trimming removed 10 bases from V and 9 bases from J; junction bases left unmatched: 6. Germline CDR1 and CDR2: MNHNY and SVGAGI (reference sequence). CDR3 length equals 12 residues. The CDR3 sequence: CATNRGGSPLHF. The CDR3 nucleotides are TGTGCCACCAACAGGGGTGGTTCACCCCTCCACTTT.

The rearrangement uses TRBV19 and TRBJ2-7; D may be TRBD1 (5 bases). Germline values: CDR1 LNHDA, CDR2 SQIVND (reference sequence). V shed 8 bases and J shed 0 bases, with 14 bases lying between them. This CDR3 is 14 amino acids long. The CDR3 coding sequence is TGTGCCAGTGGAAGACAGAGTAGCTCCTACGAGCAGTACTTC. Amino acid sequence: CASGRQSSSYEQYF.

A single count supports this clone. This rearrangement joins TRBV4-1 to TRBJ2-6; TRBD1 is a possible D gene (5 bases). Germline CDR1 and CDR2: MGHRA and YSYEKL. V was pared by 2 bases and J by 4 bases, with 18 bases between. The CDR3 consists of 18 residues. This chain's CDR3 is CASSQIAGLLSGANVLTF. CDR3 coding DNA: TGCGCCAGCAGCCAAATTGCAGGGTTACTTTCCGGGGCCAACGTCCTGACTTTC.

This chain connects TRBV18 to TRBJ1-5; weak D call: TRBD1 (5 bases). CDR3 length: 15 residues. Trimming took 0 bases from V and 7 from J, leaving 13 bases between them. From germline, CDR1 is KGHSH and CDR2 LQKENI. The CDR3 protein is CASSPPGGEGQPQHF. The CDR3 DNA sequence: TGTGCCAGCTCACCACCCGGGGGGGAGGGACAGCCCCAGCATTTT.

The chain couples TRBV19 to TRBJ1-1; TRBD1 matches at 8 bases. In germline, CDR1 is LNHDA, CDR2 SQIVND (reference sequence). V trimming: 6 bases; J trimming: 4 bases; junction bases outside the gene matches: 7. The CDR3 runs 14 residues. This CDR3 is CASRQGASSTEAFF. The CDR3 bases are TGTGCCAGTAGGCAGGGGGCGTCAAGCACTGAAGCTTTCTTT.

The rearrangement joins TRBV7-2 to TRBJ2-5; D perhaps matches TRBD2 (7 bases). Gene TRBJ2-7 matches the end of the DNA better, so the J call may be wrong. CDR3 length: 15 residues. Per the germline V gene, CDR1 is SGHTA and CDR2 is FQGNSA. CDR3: CASSLGGGLSYEQYF. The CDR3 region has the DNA TGTGCCAGCAGCTTAGGGGGGGGCCTCTCCTACGAGCAGTACTTC.

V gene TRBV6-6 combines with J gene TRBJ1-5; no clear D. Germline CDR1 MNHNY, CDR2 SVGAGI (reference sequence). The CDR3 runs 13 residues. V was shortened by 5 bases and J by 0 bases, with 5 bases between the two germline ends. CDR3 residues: CASSPNSNQPQHF. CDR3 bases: TGTGCCAGCAGTCCCAATAGCAATCAGCCCCAGCATTTT.

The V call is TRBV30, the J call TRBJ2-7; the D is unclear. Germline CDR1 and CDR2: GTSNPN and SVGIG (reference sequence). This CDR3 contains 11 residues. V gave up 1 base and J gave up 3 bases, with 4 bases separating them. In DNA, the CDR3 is TGTGCCTGGAGTGCCAGCTACGAGCAGTACTTC. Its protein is CAWSASYEQYF.

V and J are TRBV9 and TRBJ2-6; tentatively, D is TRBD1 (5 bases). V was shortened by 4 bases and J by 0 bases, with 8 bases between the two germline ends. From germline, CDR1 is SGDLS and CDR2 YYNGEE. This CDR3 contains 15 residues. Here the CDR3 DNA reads TGTGCCAGCAGCACGACAGTCTCTGGGGCCAACGTCCTGACTTTC. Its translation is CASSTTVSGANVLTF. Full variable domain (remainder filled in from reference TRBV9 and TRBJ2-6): DSGVTQTPKHLITATGQRVTLRCSPRSGDLSVYWYQQSLDQGLQFLIQYYNGEERAKGNILERFSAQQFPDLHSELNLSSLELGDSALYFCASSTTVSGANVLTFGAGSRLTVL.

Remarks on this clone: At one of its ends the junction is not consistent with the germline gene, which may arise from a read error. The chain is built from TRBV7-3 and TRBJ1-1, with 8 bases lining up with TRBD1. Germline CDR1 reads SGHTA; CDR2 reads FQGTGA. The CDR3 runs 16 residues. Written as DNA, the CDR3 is TGTACCAGCAGCCGCACTCGGACAGGGCGCGAGACTGAAGCTTTCTTT. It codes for CTSSRTRTGRETEAFF.

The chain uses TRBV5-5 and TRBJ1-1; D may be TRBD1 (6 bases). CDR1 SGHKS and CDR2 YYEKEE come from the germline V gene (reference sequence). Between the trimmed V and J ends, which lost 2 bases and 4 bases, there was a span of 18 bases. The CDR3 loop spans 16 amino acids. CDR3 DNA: TGTGCCAGCAGCTTAAGACAGGACCCGGGCGGCACTGAAGCTTTCTTT. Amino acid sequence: CASSLRQDPGGTEAFF.

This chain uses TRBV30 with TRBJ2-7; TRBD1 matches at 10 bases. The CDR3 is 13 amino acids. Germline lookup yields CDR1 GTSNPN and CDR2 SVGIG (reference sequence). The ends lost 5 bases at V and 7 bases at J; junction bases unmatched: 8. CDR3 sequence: CAWGRQGAREQYF. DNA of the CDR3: TGTGCCTGGGGACGACAGGGGGCGAGGGAGCAGTACTTC.

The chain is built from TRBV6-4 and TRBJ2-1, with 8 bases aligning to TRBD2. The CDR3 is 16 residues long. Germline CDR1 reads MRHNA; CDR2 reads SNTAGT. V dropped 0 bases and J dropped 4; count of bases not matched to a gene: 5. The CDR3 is CASSDSQTSDYNEQFF. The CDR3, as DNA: TGTGCCAGCAGTGACTCGCAGACTAGCGATTACAATGAGCAGTTCTTC.

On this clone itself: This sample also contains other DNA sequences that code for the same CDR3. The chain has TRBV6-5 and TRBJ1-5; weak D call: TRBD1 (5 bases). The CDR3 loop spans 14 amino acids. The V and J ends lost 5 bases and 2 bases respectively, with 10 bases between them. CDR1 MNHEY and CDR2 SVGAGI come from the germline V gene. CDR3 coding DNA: TGTGCCAGCAGTGAAGGGGCACGCAATCAGCCCCAGCATTTT. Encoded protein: CASSEGARNQPQHF.

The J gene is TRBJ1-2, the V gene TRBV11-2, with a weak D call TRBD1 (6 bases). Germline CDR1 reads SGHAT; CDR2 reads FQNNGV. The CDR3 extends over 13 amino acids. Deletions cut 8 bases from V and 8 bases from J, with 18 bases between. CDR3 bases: TGTGCCAGCGGGGAGGGGGTGACTATGGGCTACACCTTC. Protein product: CASGEGVTMGYTF.

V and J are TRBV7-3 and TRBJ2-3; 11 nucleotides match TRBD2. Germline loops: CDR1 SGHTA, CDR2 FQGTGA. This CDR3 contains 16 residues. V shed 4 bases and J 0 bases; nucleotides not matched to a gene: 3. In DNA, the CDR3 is TGTGCCAGCAGCTCGACTAGCGGGACAAGCACAGATACGCAGTATTTT. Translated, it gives CASSSTSGTSTDTQYF.

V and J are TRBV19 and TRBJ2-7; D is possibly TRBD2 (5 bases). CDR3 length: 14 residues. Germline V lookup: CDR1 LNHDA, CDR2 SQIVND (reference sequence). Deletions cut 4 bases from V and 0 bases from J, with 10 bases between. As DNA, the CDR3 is TGTGCCAGTAGTACCATGGCGGGCTCCTACGAGCAGTACTTC. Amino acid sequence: CASSTMAGSYEQYF.

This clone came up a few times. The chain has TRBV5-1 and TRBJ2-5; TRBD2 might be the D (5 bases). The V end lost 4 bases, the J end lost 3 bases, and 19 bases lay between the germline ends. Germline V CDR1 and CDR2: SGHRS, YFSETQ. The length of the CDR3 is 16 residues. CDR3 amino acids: CASSLGLERGKETQYF. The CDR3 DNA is TGCGCCAGCAGCCTAGGACTTGAGCGAGGTAAAGAGACCCAGTACTTC.

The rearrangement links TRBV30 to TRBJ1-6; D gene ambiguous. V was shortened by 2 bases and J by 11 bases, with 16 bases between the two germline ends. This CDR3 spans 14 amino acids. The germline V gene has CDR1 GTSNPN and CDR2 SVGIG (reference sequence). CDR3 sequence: CAWSSGIQRPPLHF. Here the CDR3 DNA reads TGTGCCTGGAGTTCCGGGATCCAACGGCCACCCCTCCACTTT.

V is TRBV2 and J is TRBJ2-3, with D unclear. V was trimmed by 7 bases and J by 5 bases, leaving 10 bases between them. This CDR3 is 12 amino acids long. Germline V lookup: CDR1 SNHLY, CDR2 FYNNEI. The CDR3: CASTFLGDTQYF. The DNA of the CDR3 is TGTGCCAGCACCTTCCTCGGAGATACGCAGTATTTT.

The CDR3 loop is CASSSTRMNTEAFF. DNA of the CDR3: TGTGCCAGCAGTTCTACTAGGATGAACACTGAAGCTTTCTTT. The rearrangement joins TRBV6-5 to TRBJ1-1, with no clear D. This CDR3 region has 14 residues. Trimming took 4 bases from V and 0 from J, leaving 9 bases between them. The V gene's germline CDR1 is MNHEY and CDR2 SVGAGI.

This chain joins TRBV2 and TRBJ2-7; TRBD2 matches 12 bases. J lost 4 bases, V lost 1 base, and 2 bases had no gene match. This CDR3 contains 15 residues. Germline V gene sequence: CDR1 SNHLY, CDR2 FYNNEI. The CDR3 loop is CASSEGLAGDYEQYF. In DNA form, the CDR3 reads TGTGCCAGCAGTGAAGGACTAGCGGGAGATTACGAGCAGTACTTC. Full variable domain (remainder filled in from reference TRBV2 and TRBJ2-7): EPEVTQTPSHQVTQMGQEVILRCVPISNHLYFYWYRQILGQKVEFLVSFYNNEISEKSEIFDDQFSVERPDGSNFTLKIRSTKLEDSAMYFCASSEGLAGDYEQYFGPGTRLTVT.

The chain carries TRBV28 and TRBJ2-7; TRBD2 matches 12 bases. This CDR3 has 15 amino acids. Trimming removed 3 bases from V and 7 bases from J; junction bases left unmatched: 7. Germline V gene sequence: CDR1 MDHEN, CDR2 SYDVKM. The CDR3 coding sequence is TGTGCCAGCAGTTTGCTAGCGGGAGGGACGGGAGAGCAGTACTTC. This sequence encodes CASSLLAGGTGEQYF. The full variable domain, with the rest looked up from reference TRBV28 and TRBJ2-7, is DVKVTQSSRYLVKRTGEKVFLECVQDMDHENMFWYRQDPGLGLRLIYFSYDVKMKEKGDIPEGYSVSREKKERFSLILESASTNQTSMYLCASSLLAGGTGEQYFGPGTRLTVT.

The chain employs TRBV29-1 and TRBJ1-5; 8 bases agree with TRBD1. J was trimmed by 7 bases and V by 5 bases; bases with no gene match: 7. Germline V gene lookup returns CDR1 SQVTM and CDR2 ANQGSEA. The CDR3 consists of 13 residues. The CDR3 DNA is TGCAGCGTTTCTGGGACAGGTGACCAGCCCCAGCATTTT. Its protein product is CSVSGTGDQPQHF.